Following are 3 T cell receptor beta chains from one sample sequenced in a study of blood T cell repertoires in COVID-19. This table comes from immunoSEQ multiplex PCR, and its TCRdb copy is limited to in-frame clones, with some not included. This table has about 140,000 clones, 75% to 90% appearing once. The material sequenced was peripheral blood. The source of these receptors is a woman aged 55-69 years with active COVID-19.

The chain couples TRBV4-1 to TRBJ2-1; D uncertain. Germline V gene lookup returns CDR1 MGHRA and CDR2 YSYEKL. Trimming removed 0 bases from V and 7 bases from J, with 10 bases in between. This CDR3 is 14 amino acids long. In DNA form, the CDR3 reads TGCGCCAGCAGCCAAGATGGCTTGTGGAATGAGCAGTTCTTC. Encoded protein: CASSQDGLWNEQFF.

V and J are TRBV28 and TRBJ2-1; 10 bases fit TRBD2. V dropped 8 bases and J dropped 8; count of bases not matched to a gene: 15. Germline-derived CDR1 and CDR2 are MDHEN and SYDVKM. The CDR3 covers 16 residues. The CDR3 protein is CASRTGGLAGDDEQFF. Written as DNA, the CDR3 is TGTGCCAGCCGCACCGGTGGGCTAGCGGGAGACGATGAGCAGTTCTTC.

The chain has TRBV10-1 and TRBJ2-7, with 7 bases matching TRBD2. This CDR3 contains 13 residues. CDR1 WNHNN and CDR2 SYGVQD come from the germline V gene (reference sequence). Trimming cost V 6 bases and J 6 bases; bases outside gene matches: 8. Here the CDR3 DNA reads TGCGCCAGCAGGAGCGGGATGACGGGCGAGCAGTACTTC. Translated, it gives CASRSGMTGEQYF.